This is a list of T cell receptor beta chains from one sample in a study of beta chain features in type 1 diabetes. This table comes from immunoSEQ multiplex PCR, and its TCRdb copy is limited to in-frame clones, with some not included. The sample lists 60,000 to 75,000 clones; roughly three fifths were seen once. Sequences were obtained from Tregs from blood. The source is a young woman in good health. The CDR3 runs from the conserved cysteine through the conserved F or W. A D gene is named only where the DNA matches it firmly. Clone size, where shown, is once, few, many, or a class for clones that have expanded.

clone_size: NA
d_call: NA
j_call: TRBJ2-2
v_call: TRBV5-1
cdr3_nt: TGCGCCAGCAGCCCCCGACTAGTCGGGGAGCTGTTTTTT
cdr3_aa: CASSPRLVGELFF

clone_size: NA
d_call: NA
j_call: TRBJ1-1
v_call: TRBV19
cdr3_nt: TGTGCCAGTAGCCGTGGACAGTCGAACACTGAAGCTTTCTTT
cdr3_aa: CASSRGQSNTEAFF

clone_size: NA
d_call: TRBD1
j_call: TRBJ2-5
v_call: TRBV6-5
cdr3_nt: TGTGCCAGCAGTCGGAACAGGGGGCGGGAGACCCAGTACTTC
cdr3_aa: CASSRNRGRETQYF

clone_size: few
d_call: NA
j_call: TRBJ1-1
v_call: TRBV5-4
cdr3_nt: TGTGCCAGCAGCTTCGGTATGAACACTGAAGCTTTCTTT
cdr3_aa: CASSFGMNTEAFF

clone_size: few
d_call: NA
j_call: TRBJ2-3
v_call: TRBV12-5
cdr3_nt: TGTGCTATAAGGCCAGCGGTTAGCACAGATACGCAGTATTTT
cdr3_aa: CAIRPAVSTDTQYF

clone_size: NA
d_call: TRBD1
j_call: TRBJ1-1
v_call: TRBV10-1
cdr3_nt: TGCGCCAGCAGTGCGGGACAGGGGTACACTGAAGCTTTCTTT
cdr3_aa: CASSAGQGYTEAFF

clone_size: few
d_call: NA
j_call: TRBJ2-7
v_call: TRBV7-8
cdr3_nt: TGTGCCAGCAGCTTGGGGAGGGAGCAGTACTTC
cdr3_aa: CASSLGREQYF

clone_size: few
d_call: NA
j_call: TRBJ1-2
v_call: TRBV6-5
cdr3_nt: TGTGCCAGCAGTTACACACAGGGATATGGCTACACCTTC
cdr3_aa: CASSYTQGYGYTF

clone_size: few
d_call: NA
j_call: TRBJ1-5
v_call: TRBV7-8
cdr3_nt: TGTGCCAGCAGCTTCGGCGAGGGTCAGCCCCAGCATTTT
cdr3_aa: CASSFGEGQPQHF

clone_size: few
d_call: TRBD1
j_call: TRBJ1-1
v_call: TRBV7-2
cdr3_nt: TGTGCCAGCAGCGCCCGGGGACAGGGTTGGGCTGAAGCTTTCTTT
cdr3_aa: CASSARGQGWAEAFF

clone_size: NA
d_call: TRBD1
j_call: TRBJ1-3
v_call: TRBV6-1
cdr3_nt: TGTGCCAGCAGTGCACCGGGACAGGGGGGAAACACCATATATTTT
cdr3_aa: CASSAPGQGGNTIYF

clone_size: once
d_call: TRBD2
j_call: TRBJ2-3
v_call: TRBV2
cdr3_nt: TGTGCCAGCAGTTTGGGGGGGTCTGGAGCAGATACGCAGTATTTT
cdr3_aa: CASSLGGSGADTQYF

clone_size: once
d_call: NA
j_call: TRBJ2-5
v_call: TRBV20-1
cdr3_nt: TGCAGTGCTAGGAGCCGGGAGACCCAGTACTTC
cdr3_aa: CSARSRETQYF

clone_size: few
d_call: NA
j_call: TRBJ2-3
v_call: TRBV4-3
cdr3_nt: TGCGCCAGCAGCCAAGAAGGGAGAGCTAGCACAGATACGCAGTATTTT
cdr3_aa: CASSQEGRASTDTQYF

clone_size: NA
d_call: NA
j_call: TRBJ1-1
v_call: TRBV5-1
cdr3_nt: TGCGCCAGCAGCCCGTCGGGGAAATTTGGTATGAACACTGAAGCTTTCTTT
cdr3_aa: CASSPSGKFGMNTEAFF

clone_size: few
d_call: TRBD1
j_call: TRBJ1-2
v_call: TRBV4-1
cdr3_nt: TGCGCCAGCAGCCAACAACAGGGGATCTATGGCTACACCTTC
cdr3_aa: CASSQQQGIYGYTF

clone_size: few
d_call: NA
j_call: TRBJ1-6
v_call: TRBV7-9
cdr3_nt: TGTGCCAGCAGCCTCAGCAGGGGTGGGCCACCCCTCCACTTT
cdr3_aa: CASSLSRGGPPLHF

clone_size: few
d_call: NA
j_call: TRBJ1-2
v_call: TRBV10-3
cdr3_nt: TGTGCCATCGACGGAGCGGGGGGCAACTATGGCTACACCTTC
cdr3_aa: CAIDGAGGNYGYTF

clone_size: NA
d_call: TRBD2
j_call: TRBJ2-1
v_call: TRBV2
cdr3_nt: TGTGCCAGCAGCGGCAGGGGAGGACTAGCGTCAGGTGAGCAGTTCTTC
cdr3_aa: CASSGRGGLASGEQFF

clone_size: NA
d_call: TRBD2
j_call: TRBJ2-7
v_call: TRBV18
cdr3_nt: TGTGCCAGCTCACCAACGGGAGGGCCTTACGAGCAGTACTTC
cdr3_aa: CASSPTGGPYEQYF

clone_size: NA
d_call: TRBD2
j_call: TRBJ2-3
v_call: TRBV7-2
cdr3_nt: TGTGCCAGCAGCTTAGCGACTGCGGGGGGCGCAGATACGCAGTATTTT
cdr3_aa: CASSLATAGGADTQYF

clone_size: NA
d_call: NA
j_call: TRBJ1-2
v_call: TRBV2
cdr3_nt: TGTGCCAGTAGGACAGCCTATGGCTACACCTTC
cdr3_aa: CASRTAYGYTF

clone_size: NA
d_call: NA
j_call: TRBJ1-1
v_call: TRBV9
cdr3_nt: TGTGCCAGCAGCGTAGGGGCAGGGCGGAACACTGAAGCTTTCTTT
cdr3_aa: CASSVGAGRNTEAFF

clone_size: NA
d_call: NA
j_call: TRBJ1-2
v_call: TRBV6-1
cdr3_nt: TGTGCCAGCAGGGACAGTGTCAGGAGCTACACCTTC
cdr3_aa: CASRDSVRSYTF

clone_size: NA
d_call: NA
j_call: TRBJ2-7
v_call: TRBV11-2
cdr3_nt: TGTGCCAGCAGCTTATCCGGGCCAGCGGTGACGGCGTACTTC
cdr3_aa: CASSLSGPAVTAYF

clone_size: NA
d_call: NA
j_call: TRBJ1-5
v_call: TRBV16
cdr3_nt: TGTGCCAGCAGCCAATCAGGAGGGGTGGGGAATCAGCCCCAGCATTTT
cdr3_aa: CASSQSGGVGNQPQHF

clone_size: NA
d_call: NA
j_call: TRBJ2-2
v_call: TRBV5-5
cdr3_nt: TGTGCCAGCAGCGGATCCGGGACTGCGAACACCGGGGAGCTGTTTTTT
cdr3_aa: CASSGSGTANTGELFF

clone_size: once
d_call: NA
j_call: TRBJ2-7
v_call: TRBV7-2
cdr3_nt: TGTGCCAGCAGCGTTTTGATTGGACAGCTAACCTACGAGCAGTACTTC
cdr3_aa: CASSVLIGQLTYEQYF

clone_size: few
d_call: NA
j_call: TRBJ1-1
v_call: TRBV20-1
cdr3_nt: TGCAGTGCTTCTAACGGGGGGGTGGCTTTCTTT
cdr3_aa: CSASNGGVAFF

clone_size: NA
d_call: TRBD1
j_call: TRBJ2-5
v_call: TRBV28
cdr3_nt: TGTGCCGGACAGGGGGCAGGAGAGACCCAGTACTTC
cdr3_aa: CAGQGAGETQYF

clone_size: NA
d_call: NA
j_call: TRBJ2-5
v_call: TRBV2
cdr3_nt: TGTGCCAGCAGTGTACAGCAAGAGACCCAGTACTTC
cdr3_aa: CASSVQQETQYF

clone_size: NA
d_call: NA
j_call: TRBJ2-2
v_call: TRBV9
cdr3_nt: TGTGCCAGCAGCGTTGCGGGGGCTGGGACTGGGGAGCTGTTTTTT
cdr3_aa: CASSVAGAGTGELFF

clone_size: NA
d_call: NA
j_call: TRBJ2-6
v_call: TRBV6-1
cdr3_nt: TGTGCCAGCAGTGAAGGGGGCGCCGGGGCCAACGTCCTGACTTTC
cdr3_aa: CASSEGGAGANVLTF

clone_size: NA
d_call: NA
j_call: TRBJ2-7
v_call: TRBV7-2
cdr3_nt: TGTGCCAGCAGCTCTCCCTCCCACGAGCAGTACTTC
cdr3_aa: CASSSPSHEQYF

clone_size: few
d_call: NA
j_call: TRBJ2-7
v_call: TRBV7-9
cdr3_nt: TGTGCCAGCAGCTTTGCCGGGGGCTCCTACGAGCAGTACTTC
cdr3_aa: CASSFAGGSYEQYF

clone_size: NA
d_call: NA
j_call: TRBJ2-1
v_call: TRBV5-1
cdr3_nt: TGCGCCAGCAGCTTGGTAGATCCCTACAATGAGCAGTTCTTC
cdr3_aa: CASSLVDPYNEQFF

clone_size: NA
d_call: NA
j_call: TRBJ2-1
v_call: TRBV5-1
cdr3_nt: TGCGCCAGCAGCCCCGGGGAAATGTACTACAATGAGCAGTTCTTC
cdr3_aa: CASSPGEMYYNEQFF

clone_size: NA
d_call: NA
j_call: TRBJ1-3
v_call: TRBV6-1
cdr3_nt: TGTGCCAGCAGGGGGACATATGGAAGCACCATATATTTT
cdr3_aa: CASRGTYGSTIYF

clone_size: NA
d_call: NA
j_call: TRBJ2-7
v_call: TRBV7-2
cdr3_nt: TGTGCCAGCGGTCAGGGCTTTCTTTACGAGCAATACTTC
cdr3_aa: CASGQGFLYEQYF

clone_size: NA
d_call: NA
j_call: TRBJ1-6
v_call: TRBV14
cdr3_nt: TGTGCCAGCAGCCAAGATATTAGGGAGATAGACGCCTATAATTCACCCCTCCACTTT
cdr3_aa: CASSQDIREIDAYNSPLHF

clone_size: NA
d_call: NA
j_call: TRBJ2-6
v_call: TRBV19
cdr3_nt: TGTGCCACTACAGTTTCTGGGGCCAACGTCCTGACTTTC
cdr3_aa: CATTVSGANVLTF

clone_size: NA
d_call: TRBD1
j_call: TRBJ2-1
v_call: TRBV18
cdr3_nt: TGTGCCAGCTCTCCCGACAGGGACTACAATGAGCAGTTCTTC
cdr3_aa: CASSPDRDYNEQFF

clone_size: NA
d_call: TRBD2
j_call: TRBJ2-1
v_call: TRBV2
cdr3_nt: TGTGCCAGCACGGGGGGAAACCTCTATGAGCAGTTCTTC
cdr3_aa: CASTGGNLYEQFF

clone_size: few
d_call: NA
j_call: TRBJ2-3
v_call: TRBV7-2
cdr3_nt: TGTGCCAGCAGCTTAGCGGGGCCGGCCTACACAGATACGCAGTATTTT
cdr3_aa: CASSLAGPAYTDTQYF

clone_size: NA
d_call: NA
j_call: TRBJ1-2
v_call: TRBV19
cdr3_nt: TGTGCCAGTAGTATTGCGGCAGTCAACTATGGCTACACCTTC
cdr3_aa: CASSIAAVNYGYTF

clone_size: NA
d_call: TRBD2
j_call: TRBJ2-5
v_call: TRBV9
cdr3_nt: TGTGCCAGCAGCCTCGGGACTAGCGGGGTCCAAGAGACCCAGTACTTC
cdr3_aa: CASSLGTSGVQETQYF

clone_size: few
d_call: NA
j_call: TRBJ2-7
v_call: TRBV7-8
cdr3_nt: TGTGCCAGCAGCTTAGGGGCACAGGGCTACGAGCAGTACTTC
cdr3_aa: CASSLGAQGYEQYF

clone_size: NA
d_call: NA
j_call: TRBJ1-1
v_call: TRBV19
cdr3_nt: TGTGCCAGTAGTATTTGGGGTCGGGGGACTGAAGCTTTCTTT
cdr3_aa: CASSIWGRGTEAFF

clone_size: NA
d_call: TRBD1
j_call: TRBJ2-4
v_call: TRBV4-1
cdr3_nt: TGCGCCAGCAGCGCCCCCTCAAGACAGGGGGTTCGGAACATTCAGTACTTC
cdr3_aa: CASSAPSRQGVRNIQYF

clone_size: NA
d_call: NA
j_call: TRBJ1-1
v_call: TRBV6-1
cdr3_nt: TGTGCCAGCAGTGTACGCTGGGGGGTGAACACTGAAGCTTTCTTT
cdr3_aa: CASSVRWGVNTEAFF

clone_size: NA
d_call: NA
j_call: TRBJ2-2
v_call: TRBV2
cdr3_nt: TGTGCCAGCAGTGAAACGGAGCGTTATGGCGGGGAGCTGTTTTTT
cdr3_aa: CASSETERYGGELFF

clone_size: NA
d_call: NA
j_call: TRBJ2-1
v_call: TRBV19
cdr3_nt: TGTGCCAGTAGTTTATCCGGGACTGGGCGAGGCAATGAGCAGTTCTTC
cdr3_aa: CASSLSGTGRGNEQFF

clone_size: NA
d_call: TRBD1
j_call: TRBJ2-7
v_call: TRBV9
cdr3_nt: TGTGCCAGCAGCCCCGGGGACAGGGCAGGGGGACTCTACGAGCAGTACTTC
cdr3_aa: CASSPGDRAGGLYEQYF

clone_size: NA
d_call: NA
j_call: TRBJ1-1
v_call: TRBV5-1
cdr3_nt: TGCGCCAGCAGCTTGGGAGGTTTGAACACTGAAGCTTTCTTT
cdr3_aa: CASSLGGLNTEAFF

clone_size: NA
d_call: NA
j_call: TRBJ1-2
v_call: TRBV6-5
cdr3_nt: TGTGCCAGCAGCCCCAGCGGCCTAGGGCTACGGGGCTACACCTTC
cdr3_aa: CASSPSGLGLRGYTF

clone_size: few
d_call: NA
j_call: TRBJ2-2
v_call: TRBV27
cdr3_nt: TGTGCCAGCAGTTTAATTAGGGGAACCGGGGAGCTGTTTTTT
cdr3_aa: CASSLIRGTGELFF

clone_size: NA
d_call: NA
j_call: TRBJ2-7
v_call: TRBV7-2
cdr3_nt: TGTGCCAGCAGCTTAGGGGCCGGAGGGGCCTACGAGCAGTACTTC
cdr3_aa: CASSLGAGGAYEQYF